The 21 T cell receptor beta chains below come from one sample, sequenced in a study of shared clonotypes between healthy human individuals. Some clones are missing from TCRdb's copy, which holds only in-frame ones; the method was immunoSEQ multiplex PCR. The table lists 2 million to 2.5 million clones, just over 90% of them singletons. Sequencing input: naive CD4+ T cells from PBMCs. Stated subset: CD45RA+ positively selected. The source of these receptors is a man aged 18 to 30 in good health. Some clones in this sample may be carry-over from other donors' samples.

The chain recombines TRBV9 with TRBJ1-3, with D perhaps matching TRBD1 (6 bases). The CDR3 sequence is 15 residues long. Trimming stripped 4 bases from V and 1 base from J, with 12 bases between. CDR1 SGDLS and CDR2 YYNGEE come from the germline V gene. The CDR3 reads CASSPGQLSGNTIYF. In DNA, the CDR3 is TGTGCCAGCAGCCCAGGACAGCTATCTGGAAACACCATATATTTT.

CDR3 sequence (DNA): TGTGCCAGCAGCTTTGGCGGGAGGGAGGCCGGGGAGCTGTTTTTT. Translation: CASSFGGREAGELFF. This chain uses TRBV11-3 with TRBJ2-2, with 9 bases matching TRBD2. Per the germline V gene, CDR1 is SGHNT and CDR2 is YENEEA. The CDR3 has 15 residues. J was trimmed by 6 bases and V by 3 bases; bases with no gene match: 5.

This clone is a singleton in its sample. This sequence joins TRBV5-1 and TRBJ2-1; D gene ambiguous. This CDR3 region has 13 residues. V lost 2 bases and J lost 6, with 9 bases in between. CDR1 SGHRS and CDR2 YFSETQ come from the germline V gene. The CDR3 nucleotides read TGCGCCAGCAGCTTCAGGACCTCCAATGAGCAGTTCTTC. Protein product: CASSFRTSNEQFF.

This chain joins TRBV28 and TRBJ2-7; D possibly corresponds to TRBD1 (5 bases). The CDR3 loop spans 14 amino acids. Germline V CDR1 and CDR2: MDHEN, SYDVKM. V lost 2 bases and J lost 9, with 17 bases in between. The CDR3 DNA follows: TGTGCCAGCAGTTTACCTGGCGGTGGGGCGGTGCAGTACTTC. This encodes CASSLPGGGAVQYF.

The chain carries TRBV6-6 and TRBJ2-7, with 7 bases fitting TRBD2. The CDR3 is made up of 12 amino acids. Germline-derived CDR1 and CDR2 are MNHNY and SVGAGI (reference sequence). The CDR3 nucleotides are TGTGTTAGTGGGAGGGGCGTGGGCGAGCAGTACTTC. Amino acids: CVSGRGVGEQYF.

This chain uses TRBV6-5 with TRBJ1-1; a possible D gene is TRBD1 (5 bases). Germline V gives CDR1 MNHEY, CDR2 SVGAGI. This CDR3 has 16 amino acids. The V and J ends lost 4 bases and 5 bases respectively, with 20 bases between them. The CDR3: CASSSGRAPGGTEAFF. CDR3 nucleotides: TGTGCCAGCAGTTCCGGGAGGGCCCCGGGGGGAACTGAAGCTTTCTTT.

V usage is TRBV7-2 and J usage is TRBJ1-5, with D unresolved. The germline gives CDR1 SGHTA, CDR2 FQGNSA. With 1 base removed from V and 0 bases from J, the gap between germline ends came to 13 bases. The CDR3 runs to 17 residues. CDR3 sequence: CASSLVGSLGSNQPQHF. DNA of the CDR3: TGTGCCAGCAGCTTAGTAGGTAGTTTGGGTAGCAATCAGCCCCAGCATTTT.

The CDR3 bases are TGTGCCAGCAGCCATGATCGGGGGAACTATGGCTACACCTTC. Amino acid sequence: CASSHDRGNYGYTF. The chain combines TRBV5-4 with TRBJ1-2; possible D gene TRBD1, 5 bases. The CDR3 covers 14 residues. V lost 4 bases to trimming and J lost 2 bases, with 12 bases between them. CDR1 and CDR2 from the germline V gene are SGHNT and YYREEE (reference sequence).

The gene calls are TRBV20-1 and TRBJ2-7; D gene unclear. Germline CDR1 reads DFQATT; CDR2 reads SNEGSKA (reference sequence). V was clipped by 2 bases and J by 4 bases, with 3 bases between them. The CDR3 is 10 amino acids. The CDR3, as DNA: TGCAGTGCTAGATGGTACGAGCAGTACTTC. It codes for CSARWYEQYF.

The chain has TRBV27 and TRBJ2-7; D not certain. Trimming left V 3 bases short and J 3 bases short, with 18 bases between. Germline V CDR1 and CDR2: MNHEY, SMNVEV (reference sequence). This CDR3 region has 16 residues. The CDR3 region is CASSLKVLSPLYEQYF. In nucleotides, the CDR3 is TGTGCCAGCAGTTTGAAGGTGCTGTCTCCCCTCTACGAGCAGTACTTC.

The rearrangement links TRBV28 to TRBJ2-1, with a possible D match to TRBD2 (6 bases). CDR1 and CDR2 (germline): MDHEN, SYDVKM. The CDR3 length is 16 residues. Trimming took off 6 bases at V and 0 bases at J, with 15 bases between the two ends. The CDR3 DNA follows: TGTGCCAGCAGCTCCGGGACTTATTACTCCTACAATGAGCAGTTCTTC. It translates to CASSSGTYYSYNEQFF.

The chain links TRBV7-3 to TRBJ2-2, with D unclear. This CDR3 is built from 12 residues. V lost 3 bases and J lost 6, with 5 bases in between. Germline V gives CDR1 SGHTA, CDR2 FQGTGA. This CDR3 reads CASSFSPGELFF. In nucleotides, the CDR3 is TGTGCCAGCAGCTTTTCCCCCGGGGAGCTGTTTTTT.

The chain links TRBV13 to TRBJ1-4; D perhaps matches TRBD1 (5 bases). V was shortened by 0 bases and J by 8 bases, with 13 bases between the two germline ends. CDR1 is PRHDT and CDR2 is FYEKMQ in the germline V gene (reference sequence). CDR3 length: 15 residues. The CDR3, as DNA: TGTGCCAGCAGCTTAGGCCTGGGGGACGCCGAAAAACTGTTTTTT. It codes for CASSLGLGDAEKLFF.

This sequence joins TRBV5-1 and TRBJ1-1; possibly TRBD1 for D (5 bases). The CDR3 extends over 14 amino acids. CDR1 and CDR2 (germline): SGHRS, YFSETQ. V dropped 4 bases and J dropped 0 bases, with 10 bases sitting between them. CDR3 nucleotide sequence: TGCGCCAGCAGCGAGACAGCGATGAACACTGAAGCTTTCTTT. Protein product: CASSETAMNTEAFF.

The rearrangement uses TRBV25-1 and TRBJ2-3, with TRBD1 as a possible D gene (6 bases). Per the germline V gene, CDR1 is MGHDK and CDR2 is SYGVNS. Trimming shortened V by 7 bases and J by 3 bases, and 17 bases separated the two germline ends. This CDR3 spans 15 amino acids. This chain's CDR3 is CASKDSQMGTDTQYF. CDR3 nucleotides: TGTGCCAGCAAGGACAGCCAGATGGGAACAGATACGCAGTATTTT.

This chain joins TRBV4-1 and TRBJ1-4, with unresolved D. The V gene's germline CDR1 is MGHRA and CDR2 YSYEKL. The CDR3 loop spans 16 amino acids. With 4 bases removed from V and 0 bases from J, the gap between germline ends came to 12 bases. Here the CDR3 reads CASSPRPGATNEKLFF. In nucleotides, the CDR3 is TGCGCCAGCAGCCCCCGGCCTGGGGCAACTAATGAAAAACTGTTTTTT.

The CDR3 region is CASSPREAITDTQYF. The CDR3 bases are TGCGCCAGCAGCCCGCGGGAGGCTATCACAGATACGCAGTATTTT. The chain carries TRBV5-1 and TRBJ2-3; 8 positions match TRBD2. CDR3 length equals 15 residues. V lost 4 bases and J lost 2; bases outside the gene matches: 6. Germline V gene lookup returns CDR1 SGHRS and CDR2 YFSETQ.

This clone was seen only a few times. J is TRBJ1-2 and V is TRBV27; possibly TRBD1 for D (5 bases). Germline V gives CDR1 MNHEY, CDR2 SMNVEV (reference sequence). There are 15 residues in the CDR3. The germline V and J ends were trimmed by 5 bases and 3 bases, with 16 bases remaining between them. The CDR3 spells CASSRQGGSHYGYTF. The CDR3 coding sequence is TGTGCCAGCAGTCGCCAGGGAGGTTCGCACTATGGCTACACCTTC.

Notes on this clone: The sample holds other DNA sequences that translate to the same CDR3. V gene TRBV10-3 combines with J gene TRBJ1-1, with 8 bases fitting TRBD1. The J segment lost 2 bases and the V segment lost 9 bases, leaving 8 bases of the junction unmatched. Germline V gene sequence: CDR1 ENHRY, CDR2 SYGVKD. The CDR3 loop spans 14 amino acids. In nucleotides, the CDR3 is TGTGCCATTATGTCCGGACAGGGCAACACTGAAGCTTTCTTT. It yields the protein CAIMSGQGNTEAFF.

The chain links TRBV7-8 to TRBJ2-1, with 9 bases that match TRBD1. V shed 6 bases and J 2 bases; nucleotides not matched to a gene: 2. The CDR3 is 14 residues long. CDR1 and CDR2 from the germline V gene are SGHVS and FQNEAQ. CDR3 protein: CASSRQGAYNEQFF. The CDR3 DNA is TGTGCCAGCAGTAGACAGGGGGCCTACAATGAGCAGTTCTTC.

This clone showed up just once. The CDR3 sequence is CATTRGPSTEAFF. In DNA, the CDR3 is TGTGCCACCACCAGGGGGCCCAGCACTGAAGCTTTCTTT. The chain joins TRBV2 to TRBJ1-1, with TRBD1 matching 8 bases. The CDR3 runs 13 residues. The germline gives CDR1 SNHLY, CDR2 FYNNEI. J gave up 4 bases and V 10 bases, and 8 bases lay outside the gene matches.